Detailed here is one T cell receptor beta chain. Treatment described: randomized to nivolumab then ipilimumab (arm A) or the reverse (arm B). CDR1 SGHTA and CDR2 FQGNSA come from the germline V gene. This CDR3 has 16 amino acids. V dropped 3 bases and J dropped 0; count of bases not matched to a gene: 5. TCRdb keeps only in-frame clones here, not all; method: immunoSEQ multiplex PCR. The sample carries 30,000 to 40,000 clones, approximately 91% recorded once. The data are from a study of sequential checkpoint blockade in melanoma. The J gene is TRBJ1-1, the V gene TRBV7-2; 9 bases are a match to TRBD1. The clonotype comes from a human donor with melanoma. Source: CD8+ T cells sorted from blood (inferred from file names), taken from a patient given nivolumab and ipilimumab in sequence. This chain's CDR3 is CASSFPRDRVNTEAFF. DNA of the CDR3: TGTGCCAGCAGCTTCCCCCGGGACAGGGTGAACACTGAAGCTTTCTTT.